This TCR beta chain emerged from a study of cytomegalovirus exposure and HLA in healthy donors. Produced via immunoSEQ multiplex PCR; TCRdb's table is partial and in-frame only. Of a few hundred thousand clones in the sample, 75% to 95% were seen once. The CDR3 is made up of 14 amino acids. Per germline, CDR1 SGHDT and CDR2 YYEEEE. V lost 1 base and J lost 7, with 11 bases in between. The origin of this receptor is a woman aged 18 to 35 in good health and CMV-seronegative. What was sequenced was PBMCs. The chain carries TRBV5-6 and TRBJ1-4; D perhaps matches TRBD1 (5 bases). The CDR3 DNA is TGTGCCAGCAGCTTGACAGGAGAAAGTGAAAAACTGTTTTTT. It encodes CASSLTGESEKLFF.